Listed below are T cell receptor beta chains from one sample, sequenced in a study of identical twins. One entry per CDR3 protein results from TCRdb running MiXCR on the 5' RACE reads. Of a few hundred thousand distinct CDR3 sequences detected, around 15% appear once; the ten largest clones hold nearly 0.45%. The sample also formed part of further work on yellow fever vaccine responses in identical twins.

The sequenced sample was CD4+ T cells sorted from blood. These receptors all stem from a woman in her late teens or twenties in good health. Each CDR3 is given with its conserved first and last residue. The D gene is left open where the match is weak. Only part of the rows carry a size: once, few, many, or a class if the clone is expanded.

j_call clone_size v_call d_call cdr3_nt cdr3_aa
TRBJ1-6 few TRBV6-5 NA TGTGCCAGCAGTTACTCTATGGGACCAGGAAATTCACCCCTCCACTTT CASSYSMGPGNSPLHF
TRBJ2-7 NA TRBV6-1 NA TGTGCCAGCAGGGAGGGGGTAGCCCTTACCTACGAGCAGTACTTC CASREGVALTYEQYF
TRBJ2-7 NA TRBV11-3 NA TGTGCCAGCAGCTTTTCCAGGGGCTCCTACGAGCAGTACTTC CASSFSRGSYEQYF
TRBJ1-1 many TRBV7-2 NA TGTGCCAGCAGCTTAGTGTGGGAGAACACTGAAGCTTTCTTT CASSLVWENTEAFF
TRBJ1-1 few TRBV2 NA TGTGCCAGCAGTGAAGGTGGGGGAGGGAGCACTGAAGCTTTCTTT CASSEGGGGSTEAFF
TRBJ1-1 few TRBV25-1 NA TGTGCCAGCAGTGAATTAACGAACACTGAAGCTTTCTTT CASSELTNTEAFF
TRBJ1-3 NA TRBV12-3/TRBV12-4 NA TGTGCCAGCAGACCGGGGACCTCTGGAAACACCATATATTTT CASRPGTSGNTIYF
TRBJ2-7 NA TRBV15 NA TGTGCCACCAGCAGTGGGGGGCTCACGGACGAGCAGTACTTC CATSSGGLTDEQYF
TRBJ2-5 few TRBV25-1 TRBD2 TGTGCCAGCACCCCCCTCGGGGGAGGGAAGACCCAGTACTTC CASTPLGGGKTQYF
TRBJ1-1 NA TRBV12-5 NA TGTGCTAGTGGTTTAAACACCGTGAACACTGAAGCTTTCTTT CASGLNTVNTEAFF
TRBJ1-1 NA TRBV6-1 TRBD1 TGTGCCACCGGACAGGAAAAATCGAACACTGAAGCTTTCTTT CATGQEKSNTEAFF
TRBJ2-1 NA TRBV20-1 TRBD2 TGCAGTGCTAGGATAGCGGGAGGGCCTCATGAGCAGTTCTTC CSARIAGGPHEQFF
TRBJ1-6 NA TRBV5-1 TRBD1 TGCGCCAGCAGCACCCGGACAGGGAAGAATTCACCCCTCCACTTT CASSTRTGKNSPLHF
TRBJ2-6 few TRBV5-1 NA TGCGCCAGCAGCTTCCAGAGCTCTGGGGCCAACGTCCTGACTTTC CASSFQSSGANVLTF
TRBJ2-4 NA TRBV5-5 NA TGTGCCAGCAGCCGCCAGGACGTGGCCAAAAACATTCAGTACTTC CASSRQDVAKNIQYF
TRBJ1-5 many TRBV11-2 NA TGTGCCAGCAGCTTAAAGGAGAATCAGCCCCAGCATTTT CASSLKENQPQHF
TRBJ2-5 few TRBV21-1 NA TGTGCCAGCAGCAAAGCGGAGACCCAGTACTTC CASSKAETQYF
TRBJ2-1 few TRBV7-2 TRBD1 TGTGCCAGCAGCAGGGGGCGGGATGAGCAGTTCTTC CASSRGRDEQFF
TRBJ2-5 NA TRBV5-1 NA TGCGCCAGCAGCTTGAGGGGACCCCCTCGGTTGGGGGTAGCAGCGCGAGAGACCCAGTACTTC CASSLRGPPRLGVAARETQYF
TRBJ1-6 few TRBV7-9 NA TGTGCCAGCAGCTTAGGGGAGATAGGGGTGAATTCACCCCTCCACTTT CASSLGEIGVNSPLHF
TRBJ1-2 NA TRBV10-3 NA TGTGCCATCAGTGAGGGGGGGGCCTATGGCTACACCTTC CAISEGGAYGYTF
TRBJ1-1 NA TRBV5-1 TRBD1 TGCGCCAGCAGCTTGGCGACAGGGGTTAAGAACACTGAAGCTTTCTTT CASSLATGVKNTEAFF
TRBJ2-5 few TRBV4-1 TRBD1 TGCGCCAGCAGCCAAGGGGACAGGGAGGTAGAGACCCAGTACTTC CASSQGDREVETQYF
TRBJ1-6 many TRBV5-1 NA TGCGCCAGCAGCTTGGCCGGAGGCGGGGATCCAAATTCACCCCTCCACTTT CASSLAGGGDPNSPLHF
TRBJ2-7 NA TRBV7-7 TRBD1 TGTGCCAGCAGCTACAGACAGGGCGGCGAGCAGTACTTC CASSYRQGGEQYF
TRBJ2-5 NA TRBV20-1 NA TGCAGTGCTAGGATTCTAGGGGCCGCCCAAGAGACCCAGTACTTC CSARILGAAQETQYF
TRBJ2-1 few TRBV11-2 TRBD2 TGTGCCAGCAGCTTAGGTTGGGCTAGCGGGAGGTCCTACAATGAGCAGTTCTTC CASSLGWASGRSYNEQFF
TRBJ2-7 many TRBV12-3/TRBV12-4 TRBD2 TGTGCCAGCAGTTTATGGGCTTGGGCTAGCGGGACGGGTGAGCAGTACTTC CASSLWAWASGTGEQYF
TRBJ2-7 NA TRBV7-2 NA TGTGCCAGCAGCTTATCTAGCGCGTTCTACGAGCAGTACTTC CASSLSSAFYEQYF
TRBJ2-5 few TRBV15 NA TGTGCCACCAGCAGAGCCTATTTCGGGGGATTGGAGACCCAGTACTTC CATSRAYFGGLETQYF
TRBJ1-3 NA TRBV10-3 TRBD1 TGTGCCATCAGGGACCAGGGGGGCTCTGGAAACACCATATATTTT CAIRDQGGSGNTIYF
TRBJ2-2 NA TRBV7-2 NA TGTGCCAGCAGCTTATGGTATAGCGCGGCCGGGGAGCTGTTTTTT CASSLWYSAAGELFF
TRBJ2-1 many TRBV5-6 NA TGTGCCAGCAGCTTACGGAATGAGCAGTTCTTC CASSLRNEQFF
TRBJ2-6 few TRBV12-3/TRBV12-4 NA TGTGCCAGCAGGCGCCTGGGACTCAGCTCTGGGGCCAACGTCCTGACTTTC CASRRLGLSSGANVLTF
TRBJ2-1 NA TRBV27 NA TGTGCCACCACCACCTACAATGAGCAGTTCTTC CATTTYNEQFF
TRBJ2-1 NA TRBV11-2 TRBD2 TGTGCCAGCAGCTCCGCACGAAAACTAGCGGGGGGGGTCAATGAGCAGTTCTTC CASSSARKLAGGVNEQFF
TRBJ2-5 NA TRBV21-1 NA TGTGCCAGCAGCAAAGTAAGGCGGGGCCTTCAAGAGACCCAGTACTTC CASSKVRRGLQETQYF
TRBJ1-1 few TRBV7-9 TRBD1 TGTGCCAGCAGCTTAACACCCCGGGACAGGGATACTGAAGCTTTCTTT CASSLTPRDRDTEAFF
TRBJ2-7 NA TRBV20-1 TRBD2 TGCTGTGCTAGAGGACCCGCTAGCGGGAGTTACGAGCAGTACTTC CCARGPASGSYEQYF
TRBJ1-1 NA TRBV7-2 NA TGTGCCAGCAGCTTAAAGGACGGGGCCACTGAAGCTTTCTTT CASSLKDGATEAFF
TRBJ1-2 NA TRBV7-9 NA TGTGCCAGCAGCCCAGCTCTCTATGGCTACACCTTC CASSPALYGYTF
TRBJ2-7 NA TRBV3-1 NA TGTGCCAGCAGCCAAGCCGGGGACTACGAGCAGTACTTC CASSQAGDYEQYF
TRBJ2-1 few TRBV20-1 NA TGCAGTGCTAGTAAGAGGGCTTCTTTTGTACCTCACGAAAACAATGAGCAGTTCTTC CSASKRASFVPHENNEQFF
TRBJ1-1 NA TRBV7-9 NA TGTGCCAGCAGCGACGACAGCGTCAACACTGAAGCTTTCTTT CASSDDSVNTEAFF
TRBJ1-1 NA TRBV28 TRBD1 TGTGCCAGCAGTTGGGACAGTTTGAACACTGAAGCTTTCTTT CASSWDSLNTEAFF
TRBJ2-1 NA TRBV20-1 NA TGCAGTGCTAGAGACACAGGTTACTCCTACAATGAGCAGTTCTTC CSARDTGYSYNEQFF
TRBJ2-3 many TRBV5-1 NA TGCGCCAGCAGCGCTCAAGACACAGATACGCAGTATTTT CASSAQDTDTQYF